The T cell receptor beta chain under discussion was sequenced for a study of blood T cell repertoires in COVID-19. The wider study: Samples representing acute and convalescent COVID-19 were sourced from the United States, Italy and Spain. PBMCs, B-cell-depleted T cells, or T cells provided the cDNA or gDNA that made up the material.

This clone appeared once. In the original processing: From reference gene primer amplification, estimates of nucleated cell counts were derived. Profiled with immunoSEQ multiplex PCR; TCRdb holds only in-frame clones, not every one. V and J calls and clone size are given by that table; D and trimming were obtained from the DNA. The sample holds roughly 13,000 clones, approximately 80% seen once. Sequencing used peripheral blood. The receptor's source is a woman in her 50s with active or convalescent COVID-19.

In DNA, the CDR3 is TGTGCCAGCTCACCCCGGGACACATATGGGACAGATACGCAGTATTTT. It yields the protein CASSPRDTYGTDTQYF. The chain employs TRBV18 and TRBJ2-3; a possible D gene is TRBD1 (6 bases). CDR1 is KGHSH and CDR2 is LQKENI in the germline V gene. The V end was cut by 3 bases, the J end by 3 bases, with 16 bases between. The CDR3 contains 16 residues.